Below are 8 T cell receptor beta chains sequenced from a single sample in a study of OX40 agonist ivuxolimab in advanced cancers. To prepare the library, the immunoSEQ multiplex PCR assay was applied. TCRdb mirrors the immuneACCESS table, restricted to in-frame sequences. Some clones are absent from its copies; in checked studies, under half trace to an unresolved V gene, and the reason for the others is unknown. The sample table shows 58,000 or so clones, and approximately 92% are seen once. The top ten hold roughly a tenth of the sample. The input for sequencing was CD4+ or CD8+ T cells sorted from blood, taken in a trial of the OX40 agonist ivuxolimab. These receptors were taken from an adult with an advanced solid tumor such as melanoma, head and neck, liver or kidney cancer.

This rearrangement joins TRBV6-4 to TRBJ1-2; a weak D match, TRBD1 (6 bases). Germline CDR1 reads MRHNA; CDR2 reads SNTAGT. This CDR3 is 15 amino acids long. Between the trimmed V and J ends, which lost 3 bases and 6 bases, there was a span of 17 bases. CDR3 in amino acids: CASSEGTRQADGYTF. CDR3 nucleotide sequence: TGTGCCAGCAGTGAGGGGACCCGACAGGCTGATGGCTACACCTTC.

This chain connects TRBV4-1 to TRBJ1-6; D gene uncertain. V was cut by 0 bases and J by 5 bases, with 11 bases left in between. Germline-derived CDR1 and CDR2 are MGHRA and YSYEKL. The CDR3 is 16 residues long. The CDR3 loop is CASSQDRPSNNSPLHF. The DNA of the CDR3 is TGCGCCAGCAGCCAAGATCGTCCCAGCAATAATTCACCCCTCCACTTT.

V and J are TRBV2 and TRBJ1-6, with no clear D. The CDR3 length is 15 residues. V was trimmed by 6 bases and J by 0 bases, leaving 9 bases between them. Germline loops: CDR1 SNHLY, CDR2 FYNNEI. This CDR3 is CASSPRSSYNSPLHF. CDR3 DNA: TGTGCCAGCAGCCCGAGGAGCTCCTATAATTCACCCCTCCACTTT.

This clone was picked up one time. The V and J genes are TRBV28 and TRBJ1-6, with D maybe TRBD1 (6 bases). Per the germline V gene, CDR1 is MDHEN and CDR2 is SYDVKM. The germline V and J ends were trimmed by 8 bases and 10 bases, with 24 bases remaining between them. This CDR3 has 16 residues. In DNA, the CDR3 is TGTGCCAGCGGCCCTCCGGGACAATCCCCAAGGTCACCCCTCCACTTT. This encodes CASGPPGQSPRSPLHF.

This rearrangement joins TRBV4-1 to TRBJ2-1, with a tentative D call TRBD1 (7 bases). The length of the CDR3 is 19 residues. Between the trimmed V and J ends, which lost 0 bases and 1 base, there was a span of 19 bases. The germline CDR1 and CDR2 sequences are MGHRA and YSYEKL. CDR3 sequence (DNA): TGCGCCAGCAGCCAAGAAAGGCGATTTGCAGGGGGGTCCTACAATGAGCAGTTCTTC. Translation: CASSQERRFAGGSYNEQFF.

The rearrangement uses TRBV2 and TRBJ2-5; maybe TRBD1 (5 bases). V lost 8 bases and J lost 5, with 15 bases in between. The CDR3 sequence is 13 residues long. Per the germline V gene, CDR1 is SNHLY and CDR2 is FYNNEI. The CDR3 region is CASSGPSGETQYF. The CDR3 region has the DNA TGTGCCAGCTCAGGGCCCTCCGGGGAGACCCAGTACTTC. The variable domain in full, completed from reference TRBV2 and TRBJ2-5, reads EPEVTQTPSHQVTQMGQEVILRCVPISNHLYFYWYRQILGQKVEFLVSFYNNEISEKSEIFDDQFSVERPDGSNFTLKIRSTKLEDSAMYFCASSGPSGETQYFGPGTRLLVL.

The V and J genes are TRBV5-3 and TRBJ2-1, with a weak D call TRBD2 (6 bases). TRBV5-3 falls under the ORF class, with uncertain function. V was pared by 7 bases and J by 0 bases, with 14 bases between. The CDR3 consists of 15 residues. For the CDR3, the DNA is TGTGCCAGACGCCGGGACTCGAGCTCCTACAATGAGCAGTTCTTC. Its protein is CARRRDSSSYNEQFF.

The genes are TRBV18 and TRBJ2-1; TRBD2 is a possible D gene (7 bases). V lost 4 bases and J 8 bases, leaving 27 bases between the germline ends. Germline CDR1 and CDR2: KGHSH and LQKENI. The CDR3 has 18 amino acids. The DNA of the CDR3 is TGTGCCAGCTCACTCATCCCCCTAGGGGGGGGGTACGGCGATGAGCAGTTCTTC. The encoded protein is CASSLIPLGGGYGDEQFF.